A selection of T cell receptor beta chains follows, all from one sample in a study of CD8 T cells in ankylosing spondylitis. Each CDR3 protein is one row after TCRdb ran MiXCR on the 5' RACE reads. The data show approximately 200,000 distinct CDR3 sequences, roughly 13% seen once. Sequenced input: blood, either unsorted or a sorted T cell fraction (not recorded which). All receptors come from a male donor with ankylosing spondylitis or in good health (not recorded which). CDR3s include the opening cysteine and the closing phenylalanine or tryptophan. D genes are given only for firm matches. Size is stated for part of the rows, as once, few or many counts, or as a class when the clone is expanded.

v_call: TRBV6-1; d_call: TRBD1; clone_size: few; j_call: TRBJ1-2; cdr3_nt: TGTGCCAGCTGGAGGCAGGGGGCCTTAGGCTACACCTTC; cdr3_aa: CASWRQGALGYTF
v_call: TRBV6-5; d_call: .; clone_size: .; j_call: TRBJ1-4; cdr3_nt: TGTGCCAGCAGTTACTCGGGAAATGAAAAACTGTTTTTT; cdr3_aa: CASSYSGNEKLFF
v_call: TRBV19; d_call: .; clone_size: .; j_call: TRBJ2-7; cdr3_nt: TGTGCCAGTGCAGACAGGAAGATGTCCTACGAGCAGTACTTC; cdr3_aa: CASADRKMSYEQYF
v_call: TRBV11-2; d_call: .; clone_size: few; j_call: TRBJ2-3; cdr3_nt: TGTGCCAGCAGCCCCAGGTACACAGATACGCAGTATTTT; cdr3_aa: CASSPRYTDTQYF
v_call: TRBV7-9; d_call: .; clone_size: many; j_call: TRBJ2-7; cdr3_nt: TGTGCCAGCAGCTTAGACAGGGGACTATACGAGCAGTACTTC; cdr3_aa: CASSLDRGLYEQYF
v_call: TRBV10-2; d_call: .; clone_size: .; j_call: TRBJ2-3; cdr3_nt: TGCGCCAGCAGTGAGATCGGCGGGGGCACAGATACGCAGTATTTT; cdr3_aa: CASSEIGGGTDTQYF
v_call: TRBV2; d_call: .; clone_size: once; j_call: TRBJ2-2; cdr3_nt: TGTGCCAGCTGTCTACTCGCCCCGGACAGACCTCACACCGGGGAGCTGTTTTTT; cdr3_aa: CASCLLAPDRPHTGELFF
v_call: TRBV20-1; d_call: .; clone_size: few; j_call: TRBJ1-1; cdr3_nt: TGCAGTGCTAGCTTAGGCTTTATGAACACTGAAGCTTTCTTT; cdr3_aa: CSASLGFMNTEAFF
v_call: TRBV29-1; d_call: .; clone_size: many; j_call: TRBJ1-2; cdr3_nt: TGCAGCGTTGAAGAAATTCTTTATGGCTACACCTTC; cdr3_aa: CSVEEILYGYTF
v_call: TRBV12-3/TRBV12-4; d_call: .; clone_size: few; j_call: TRBJ1-1; cdr3_nt: TGTGCCAGCACCTACCCCGGGGGGCCTGAAGCTTTCTTT; cdr3_aa: CASTYPGGPEAFF
v_call: TRBV4-1; d_call: TRBD1; clone_size: few; j_call: TRBJ2-5; cdr3_nt: TGCGCCAGCAGACCTCTCGGGACAGGTCAAGAGACCCAGTACTTC; cdr3_aa: CASRPLGTGQETQYF
v_call: TRBV6-2/TRBV6-3; d_call: TRBD2; clone_size: few; j_call: TRBJ2-2; cdr3_nt: TGTGCCAGCGGATATAGCGGGAGGGCCGCCGGGGAGCTGTTTTTT; cdr3_aa: CASGYSGRAAGELFF
v_call: TRBV4-1; d_call: .; clone_size: few; j_call: TRBJ2-7; cdr3_nt: TGCGCCAGCAGCCAAGGGTCCGGTGAAGCCTTCTACGAGCAGTACTTC; cdr3_aa: CASSQGSGEAFYEQYF
v_call: TRBV11-2; d_call: .; clone_size: .; j_call: TRBJ2-1; cdr3_nt: TGTGCCAGCAGCTTATGGCTAGAGAGATCCTACAATGAGCAGTTCTTC; cdr3_aa: CASSLWLERSYNEQFF
v_call: TRBV10-3; d_call: .; clone_size: many; j_call: TRBJ2-7; cdr3_nt: TGTGCCATCAGTGAGTCGGTGGAATACGAGCAGTACTTC; cdr3_aa: CAISESVEYEQYF
v_call: TRBV11-3; d_call: .; clone_size: few; j_call: TRBJ2-1; cdr3_nt: TGTGCCAGCAGCCTAGCCCTCCGTGGGGAGCAGTTCTTC; cdr3_aa: CASSLALRGEQFF
v_call: TRBV4-1; d_call: .; clone_size: few; j_call: TRBJ2-1; cdr3_nt: TGCGCCAGCAGCCAAGTCCTCACAGAGGGAAGGAGGGGGAATGAGCAGTTCTTC; cdr3_aa: CASSQVLTEGRRGNEQFF
v_call: TRBV7-8; d_call: .; clone_size: medium-sized; j_call: TRBJ2-7; cdr3_nt: TGTGCCAGCAGCTTAGGACAGTCGCCCTCCTACGAGCAGTACTTC; cdr3_aa: CASSLGQSPSYEQYF
v_call: TRBV25-1; d_call: TRBD2; clone_size: .; j_call: TRBJ2-5; cdr3_nt: TGTGCCAGCAGTTCCTCCGGGGGGGCTGTAGGGGAGACCCAGTACTTC; cdr3_aa: CASSSSGGAVGETQYF
v_call: TRBV2; d_call: .; clone_size: .; j_call: TRBJ2-6; cdr3_nt: TGTGCCAGCAGTGTAAGGCAGCTCTCTGGGGCCAACGTCCTGACTTTC; cdr3_aa: CASSVRQLSGANVLTF
v_call: TRBV11-2; d_call: TRBD1; clone_size: few; j_call: TRBJ1-1; cdr3_nt: TGTGCCAGCAGCTTTAGTTCCGAGACAGGGGGCGGTGAAGCTTTCTTT; cdr3_aa: CASSFSSETGGGEAFF
v_call: TRBV12-5; d_call: TRBD1; clone_size: .; j_call: TRBJ2-7; cdr3_nt: TGTGCTAGTGGTTTGGTACTGGACAGGGGAGGGTCCTACGAGCAGTACTTC; cdr3_aa: CASGLVLDRGGSYEQYF